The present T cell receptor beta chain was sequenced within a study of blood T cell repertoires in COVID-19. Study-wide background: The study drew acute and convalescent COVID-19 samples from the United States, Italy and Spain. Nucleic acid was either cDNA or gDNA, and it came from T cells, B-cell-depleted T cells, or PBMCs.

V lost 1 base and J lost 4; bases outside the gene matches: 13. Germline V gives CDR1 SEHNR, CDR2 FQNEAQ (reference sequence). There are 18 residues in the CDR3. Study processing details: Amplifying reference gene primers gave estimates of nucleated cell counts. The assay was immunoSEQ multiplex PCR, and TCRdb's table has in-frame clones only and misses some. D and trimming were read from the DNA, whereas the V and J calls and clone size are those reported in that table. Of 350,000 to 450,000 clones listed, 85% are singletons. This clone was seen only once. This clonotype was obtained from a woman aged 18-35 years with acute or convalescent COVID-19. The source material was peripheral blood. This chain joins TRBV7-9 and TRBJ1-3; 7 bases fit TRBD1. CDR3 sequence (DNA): TGTGCCAGCAGCTTAGTTTTGTTGGTGTCAGGGGGAGGAAACACCATATATTTT. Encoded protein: CASSLVLLVSGGGNTIYF. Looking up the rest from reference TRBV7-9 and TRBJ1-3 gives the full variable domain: DTGVSQNPRHKITKRGQNVTFRCDPISEHNRLYWYRQTLGQGPEFLTYFQNEAQLEKSRLLSDRFSAERPKGSFSTLEIQRTEQGDSAMYLCASSLVLLVSGGGNTIYFGEGSWLTVV.